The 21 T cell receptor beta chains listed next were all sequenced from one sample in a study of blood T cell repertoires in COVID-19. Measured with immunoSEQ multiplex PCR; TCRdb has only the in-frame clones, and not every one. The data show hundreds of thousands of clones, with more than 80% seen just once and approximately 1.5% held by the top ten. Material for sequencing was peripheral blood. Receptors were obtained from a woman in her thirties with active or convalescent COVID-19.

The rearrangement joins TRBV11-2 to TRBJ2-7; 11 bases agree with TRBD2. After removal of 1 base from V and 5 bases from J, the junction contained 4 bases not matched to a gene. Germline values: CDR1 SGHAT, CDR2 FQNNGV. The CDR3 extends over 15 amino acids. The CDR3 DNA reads TGTGCCAGCAGCTTAGTAGCGGGGGGGCCCGACGAGCAGTACTTC. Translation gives CASSLVAGGPDEQYF.

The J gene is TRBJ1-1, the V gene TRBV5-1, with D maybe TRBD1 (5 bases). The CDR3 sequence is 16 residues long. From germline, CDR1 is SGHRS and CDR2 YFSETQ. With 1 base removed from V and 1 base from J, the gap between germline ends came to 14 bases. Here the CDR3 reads CASSLSGVQGNTEAFF. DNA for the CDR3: TGCGCCAGCAGCTTGTCAGGAGTTCAGGGGAACACTGAAGCTTTCTTT.

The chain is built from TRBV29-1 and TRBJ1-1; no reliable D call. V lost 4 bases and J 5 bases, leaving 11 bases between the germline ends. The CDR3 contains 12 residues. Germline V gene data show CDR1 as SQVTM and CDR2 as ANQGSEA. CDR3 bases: TGCAGCGTTGCTGCAACATTGACTGAAGCTTTCTTT. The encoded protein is CSVAATLTEAFF.

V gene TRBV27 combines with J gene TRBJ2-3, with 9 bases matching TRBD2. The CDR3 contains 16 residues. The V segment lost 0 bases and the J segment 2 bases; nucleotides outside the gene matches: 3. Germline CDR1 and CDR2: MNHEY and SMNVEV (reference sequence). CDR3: CASSLSSGRFTDTQYF. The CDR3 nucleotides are TGTGCCAGCAGTTTATCTAGCGGGAGATTCACAGATACGCAGTATTTT.

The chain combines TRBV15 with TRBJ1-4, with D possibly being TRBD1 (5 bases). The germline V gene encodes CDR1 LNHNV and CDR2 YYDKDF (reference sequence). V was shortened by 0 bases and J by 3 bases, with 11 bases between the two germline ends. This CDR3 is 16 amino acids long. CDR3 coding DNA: TGTGCCACCAGCAGAGAAAAGACAGACCCTAATGAAAAACTGTTTTTT. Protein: CATSREKTDPNEKLFF.

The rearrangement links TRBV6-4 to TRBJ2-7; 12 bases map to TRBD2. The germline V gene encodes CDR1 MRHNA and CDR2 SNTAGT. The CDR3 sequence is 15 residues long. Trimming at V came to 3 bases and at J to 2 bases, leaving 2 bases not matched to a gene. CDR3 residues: CASSELAGGPYEQYF. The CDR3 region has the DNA TGTGCCAGCAGTGAACTAGCGGGAGGACCCTACGAGCAGTACTTC.

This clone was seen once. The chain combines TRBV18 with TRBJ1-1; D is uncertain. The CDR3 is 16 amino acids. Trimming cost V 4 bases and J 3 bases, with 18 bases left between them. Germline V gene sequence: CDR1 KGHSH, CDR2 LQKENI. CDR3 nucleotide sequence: TGTGCCAGCTCACACCGTTTCGGGGTGGCTTACACTGAAGCTTTCTTT. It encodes CASSHRFGVAYTEAFF.

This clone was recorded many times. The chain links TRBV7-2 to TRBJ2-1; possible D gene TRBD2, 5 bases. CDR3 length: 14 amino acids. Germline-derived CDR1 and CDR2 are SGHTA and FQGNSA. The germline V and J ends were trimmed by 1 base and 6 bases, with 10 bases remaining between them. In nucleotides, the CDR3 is TGTGCCAGCAGCTTAGGGACTTCGACCAATGAGCAGTTCTTC. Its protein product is CASSLGTSTNEQFF.

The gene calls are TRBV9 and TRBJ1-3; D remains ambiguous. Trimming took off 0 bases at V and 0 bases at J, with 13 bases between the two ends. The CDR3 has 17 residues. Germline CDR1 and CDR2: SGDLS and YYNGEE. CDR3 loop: CASSVESMLSSGNTIYF. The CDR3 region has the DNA TGTGCCAGCAGCGTAGAGTCCATGCTGAGCTCTGGAAACACCATATATTTT.

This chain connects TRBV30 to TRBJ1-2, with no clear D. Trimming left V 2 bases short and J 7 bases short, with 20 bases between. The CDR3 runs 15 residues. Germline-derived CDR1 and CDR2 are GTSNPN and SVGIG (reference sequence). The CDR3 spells CAWSPRLNSAVGYTF. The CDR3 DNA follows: TGTGCCTGGAGTCCCAGGCTTAACTCGGCCGTTGGCTACACCTTC.

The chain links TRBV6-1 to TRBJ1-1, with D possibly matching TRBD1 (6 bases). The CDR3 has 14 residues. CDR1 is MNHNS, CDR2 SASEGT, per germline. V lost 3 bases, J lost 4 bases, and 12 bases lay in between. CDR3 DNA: TGTGCCAGCAGTGATGCAGGGGTGGGCACTGAAGCTTTCTTT. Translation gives CASSDAGVGTEAFF.

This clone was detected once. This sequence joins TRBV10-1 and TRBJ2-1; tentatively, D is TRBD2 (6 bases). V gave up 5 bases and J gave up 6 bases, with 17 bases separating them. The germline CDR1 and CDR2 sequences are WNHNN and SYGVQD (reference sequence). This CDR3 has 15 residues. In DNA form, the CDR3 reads TGCGCCAGCAGTTCCCCTCGGGACTCCCGCAATGAGCAGTTCTTC. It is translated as CASSSPRDSRNEQFF.

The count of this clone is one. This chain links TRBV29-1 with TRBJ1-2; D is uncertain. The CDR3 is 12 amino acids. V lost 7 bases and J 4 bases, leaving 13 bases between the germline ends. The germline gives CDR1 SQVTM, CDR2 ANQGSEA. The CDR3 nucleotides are TGCAGCGGGTCGGCGGGATCCTATGGCTACACCTTC. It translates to CSGSAGSYGYTF.

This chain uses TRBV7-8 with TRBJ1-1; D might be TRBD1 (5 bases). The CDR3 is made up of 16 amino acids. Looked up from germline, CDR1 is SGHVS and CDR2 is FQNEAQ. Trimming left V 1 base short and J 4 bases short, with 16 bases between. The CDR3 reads CASSLVQGSRSTEAFF. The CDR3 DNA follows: TGTGCCAGCAGCTTAGTGCAGGGCTCGAGGAGCACTGAAGCTTTCTTT. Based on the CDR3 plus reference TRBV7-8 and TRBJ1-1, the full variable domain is GAGVSQSPRYKVAKRGQDVALRCDPISGHVSLFWYQQALGQGPEFLTYFQNEAQLDKSGLPSDRFFAERPEGSVSTLKIQRTQQEDSAVYLCASSLVQGSRSTEAFFGQGTRLTVV.

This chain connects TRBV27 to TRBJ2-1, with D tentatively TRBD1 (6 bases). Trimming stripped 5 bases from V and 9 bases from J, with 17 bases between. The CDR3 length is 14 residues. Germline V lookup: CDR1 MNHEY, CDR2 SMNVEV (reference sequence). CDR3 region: CASSRQVQPTEQFF. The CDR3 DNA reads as TGTGCCAGCAGTCGACAGGTTCAGCCGACTGAGCAGTTCTTC.

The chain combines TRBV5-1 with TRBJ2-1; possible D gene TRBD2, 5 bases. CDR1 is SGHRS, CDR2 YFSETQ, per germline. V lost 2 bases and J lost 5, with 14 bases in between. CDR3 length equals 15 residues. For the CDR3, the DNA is TGCGCCAGCAGCTTACTGGGATCAGCGGACAATGAGCAGTTCTTC. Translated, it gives CASSLLGSADNEQFF.

The CDR3 DNA reads TGTGCCAGCTCACAACAGGGATACGAGCAGTACTTC. Amino acid sequence: CASSQQGYEQYF. This chain links TRBV18 with TRBJ2-7; a weak D match, TRBD1 (6 bases). V lost 4 bases and J 4 bases, leaving 8 bases between the germline ends. The CDR3 contains 12 residues. Germline CDR1 and CDR2: KGHSH and LQKENI. Using reference TRBV18 and TRBJ2-7 for the parts outside the CDR3, the full variable domain is NAGVMQNPRHLVRRRGQEARLRCSPMKGHSHVYWYRQLPEEGLKFMVYLQKENIIDESGMPKERFSAEFPKEGPSILRIQQVVRGDSAAYFCASSQQGYEQYFGPGTRLTVT.

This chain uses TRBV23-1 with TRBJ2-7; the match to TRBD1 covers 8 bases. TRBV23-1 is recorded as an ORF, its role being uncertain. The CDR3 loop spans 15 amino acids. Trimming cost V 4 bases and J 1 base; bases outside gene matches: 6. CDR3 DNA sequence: TGCGCCAGCAGTCGACCCGGGACAGGTTCCTACGAGCAGTACTTC. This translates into CASSRPGTGSYEQYF.

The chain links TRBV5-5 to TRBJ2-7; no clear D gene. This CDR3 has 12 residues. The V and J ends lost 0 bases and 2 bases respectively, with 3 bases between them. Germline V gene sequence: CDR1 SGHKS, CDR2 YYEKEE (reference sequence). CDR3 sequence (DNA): TGTGCCAGCAGCTTGGACACCTACGAGCAGTACTTC. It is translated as CASSLDTYEQYF.

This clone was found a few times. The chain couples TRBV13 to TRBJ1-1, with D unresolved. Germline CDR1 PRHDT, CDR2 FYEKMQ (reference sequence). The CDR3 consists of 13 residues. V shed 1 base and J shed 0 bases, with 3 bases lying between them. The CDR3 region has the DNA TGTGCCAGCAGCTTAGACATGAACACTGAAGCTTTCTTT. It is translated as CASSLDMNTEAFF.

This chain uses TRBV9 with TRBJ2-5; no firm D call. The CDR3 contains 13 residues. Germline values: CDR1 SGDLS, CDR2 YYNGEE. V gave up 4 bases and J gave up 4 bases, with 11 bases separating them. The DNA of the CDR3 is TGTGCCAGCAGCTCCACCCCGGGAGAGACCCAGTACTTC. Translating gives CASSSTPGETQYF.